This is a list of T cell receptor beta chains from one sample in a study of regulatory T cells in long-lasting Graves disease. TCRdb re-called the multiplex PCR reads with MiXCR, one entry per CDR3 protein. The data show some 600,000 distinct CDR3 sequences, with around 16% seen just once and approximately 12% held by the top ten. This sample also appeared in a second study, on T cells in Graves' hyperthyroidism and ophthalmopathy.

The sample was peripheral blood mononuclear cells (PBMCs), taken at new diagnosis, from a patient treated with antithyroid drugs. The receptors here all came from a man aged 18 to 29 with Graves disease. CDR3s include the opening cysteine and the closing phenylalanine or tryptophan. The D gene is left open where the match is weak. Rows may omit the clone size; those that give it use once, few, many or a size class.

>TRBJ2-1|.|few|TRBV10-3
CAISGQTPGSHNEQFF
TGTGCCATCAGTGGTCAGACCCCGGGTTCTCACAATGAGCAGTTCTTC
>TRBJ2-5|.|many|TRBV27
CASSLTPYKEQETQYF
TGTGCCAGCAGTTTAACACCCTACAAGGAACAAGAGACCCAGTACTTC
>TRBJ2-3|TRBD2|.|TRBV20-1
CSVAGGPADTQYF
TGCAGTGTAGCGGGAGGGCCTGCAGATACGCAGTATTTT
>TRBJ1-5|.|.|TRBV6-1
CASSGVINQPQHF
TGTGCCAGCAGTGGGGTCATTAATCAGCCCCAGCATTTT
>TRBJ2-3|.|.|TRBV10-3
CAITMGTLRTDTQYF
TGTGCCATCACCATGGGGACCCTACGCACAGATACGCAGTATTTT
>TRBJ2-2|TRBD2|few|TRBV25-1
CASSEYSLREFDGELFF
TGTGCCAGCAGTGAATATTCCTTGCGGGAGTTCGACGGGGAGCTGTTTTTT
>TRBJ2-2|.|many|TRBV5-1
CASSLGANTGELFF
TGTGCCAGCAGTTTGGGGGCGAACACCGGGGAGCTGTTTTTT
>TRBJ2-7|TRBD2|.|TRBV19
CASSMGDAGVYEQYF
TGTGCCAGTAGTATGGGTGATGCGGGAGTCTACGAGCAGTACTTC
>TRBJ2-7|TRBD1|many|TRBV11-2
CASSWDRRYEQYF
TGTGCCAGCAGCTGGGACAGAAGATACGAGCAGTACTTC
>TRBJ1-2|TRBD1|.|TRBV7-9
CASSVTGEGYTF
TGTGCCAGCAGCGTGACAGGGGAAGGCTACACCTTC
>TRBJ2-6|TRBD2|.|TRBV3-1
CASSHQRERSGANVLTF
TGTGCCAGCAGCCACCAGCGGGAGAGGTCTGGGGCCAACGTCCTGACTTTC
>TRBJ2-7|TRBD2|many|TRBV28
CASSSPPGLAYEQYF
TGTGCCAGCAGTTCTCCCCCGGGACTAGCCTACGAGCAGTACTTC
>TRBJ2-1|.|many|TRBV11-2
CASSLAYRRDHNEQFF
TGTGCCAGCAGCTTAGCCTATCGGCGGGACCACAATGAGCAGTTCTTC
>TRBJ2-5|.|many|TRBV28
CASSLLNQGLEETQYF
TGTGCCAGCAGTTTATTGAATCAGGGGCTTGAGGAGACCCAGTACTTC
>TRBJ2-7|.|.|TRBV5-6
CASSWGTRYEQYF
TGTGCCAGCAGCTGGGGAACGCGCTACGAGCAGTACTTC
>TRBJ2-7|.|many|TRBV2
CASTGDLSYEQYF
TGTGCCAGCACCGGGGACTTGTCCTACGAGCAGTACTTC
>TRBJ2-6|.|many|TRBV7-2
CASSSRGVSGANVLTF
TGTGCCAGCAGCTCTAGGGGAGTCTCTGGGGCCAACGTCCTGACTTTC
>TRBJ2-7|.|many|TRBV7-9
CASSLGRGLYDEQYF
TGTGCCAGCAGCTTAGGGAGGGGATTGTATGACGAGCAGTACTTC
>TRBJ2-3|.|few|TRBV5-5
CASSLYTSSTDTQYF
TGTGCCAGCAGCCTATATACCAGCAGCACAGATACGCAGTATTTT
>TRBJ1-2|.|.|TRBV5-5
CASSPGVRGYTF
TGTGCCAGCAGCCCAGGGGTTCGTGGCTACACCTTC
>TRBJ2-3|.|few|TRBV5-1
CASNAQPGSADTQYF
TGCGCCAGCAACGCCCAGCCAGGGTCCGCAGATACGCAGTATTTT
>TRBJ2-1|.|.|TRBV28
CASSLPPNAYNEQFF
TGTGCCAGCAGTTTACCCCCCAATGCTTACAATGAGCAGTTCTTC
>TRBJ2-2|.|.|TRBV5-4
CASSPTSATGELFF
TGTGCCAGCAGCCCGACTAGTGCCACCGGGGAGCTGTTTTTT
>TRBJ1-1|TRBD1|many|TRBV15
CATSMDRKNTEAFF
TGTGCCACCAGCATGGACAGGAAGAACACTGAAGCTTTCTTT
>TRBJ2-1|TRBD2|.|TRBV7-2
CASSLSGIPYNEQFF
TGTGCCAGCAGCTTAAGCGGGATTCCCTACAATGAGCAGTTCTTC
>TRBJ2-7|TRBD1|.|TRBV4-1
CASSQAGGTGLYEQYF
TGCGCCAGCAGCCAAGCTGGTGGGACAGGGTTATACGAGCAGTACTTC
>TRBJ2-2|.|few|TRBV6-2/TRBV6-3
CASSYTMRGNTGELFF
TGTGCCAGCAGTTACACAATGAGAGGGAACACCGGGGAGCTGTTTTTT
>TRBJ2-1|TRBD2|.|TRBV9
CASSVEASGRVLINNEQFF
TGTGCCAGCAGCGTGGAGGCTAGCGGGAGGGTCCTAATCAACAATGAGCAGTTCTTC